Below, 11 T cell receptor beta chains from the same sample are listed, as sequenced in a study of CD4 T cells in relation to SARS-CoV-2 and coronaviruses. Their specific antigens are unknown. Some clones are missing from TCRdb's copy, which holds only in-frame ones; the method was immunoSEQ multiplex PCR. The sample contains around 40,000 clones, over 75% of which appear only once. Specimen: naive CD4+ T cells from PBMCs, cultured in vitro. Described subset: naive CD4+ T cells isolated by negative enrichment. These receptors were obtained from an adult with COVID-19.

The CDR3 loop reads CASSRDAAPVGQPQHF. The CDR3 DNA follows: TGCGCCAGCAGCCGAGACGCAGCCCCGGTCGGACAGCCCCAGCATTTT. This sequence joins TRBV4-1 and TRBJ1-5; D remains unclear. Trimming left V 4 bases short and J 7 bases short, with 20 bases between. The CDR3 consists of 16 residues. From germline, CDR1 is MGHRA and CDR2 YSYEKL.

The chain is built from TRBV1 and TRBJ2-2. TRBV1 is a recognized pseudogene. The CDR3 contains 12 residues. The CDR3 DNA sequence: TGCACAATACGGGACCTCACCGGGGAGCTGTTTTTT. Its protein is CTIRDLTGELFF.

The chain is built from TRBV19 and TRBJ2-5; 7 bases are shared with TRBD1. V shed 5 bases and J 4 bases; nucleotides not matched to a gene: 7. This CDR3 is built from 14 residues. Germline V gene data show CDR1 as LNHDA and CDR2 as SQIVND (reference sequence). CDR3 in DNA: TGTGCCAGTAGTTCTCGACAGGGTGTAGAGACCCAGTACTTC. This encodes CASSSRQGVETQYF.

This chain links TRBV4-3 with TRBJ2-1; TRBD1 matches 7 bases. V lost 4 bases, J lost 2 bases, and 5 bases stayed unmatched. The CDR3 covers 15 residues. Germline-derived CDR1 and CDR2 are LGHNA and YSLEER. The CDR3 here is CASSPGTAAYNEQFF. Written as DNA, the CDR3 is TGCGCCAGCAGCCCCGGGACAGCTGCCTACAATGAGCAGTTCTTC.

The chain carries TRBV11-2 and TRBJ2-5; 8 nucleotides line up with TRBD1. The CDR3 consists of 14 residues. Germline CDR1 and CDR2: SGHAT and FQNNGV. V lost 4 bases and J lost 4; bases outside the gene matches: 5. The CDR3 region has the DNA TGTGCCAGCAGCTCCCTCAGGGGGCGAGAGACCCAGTACTTC. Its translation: CASSSLRGRETQYF.

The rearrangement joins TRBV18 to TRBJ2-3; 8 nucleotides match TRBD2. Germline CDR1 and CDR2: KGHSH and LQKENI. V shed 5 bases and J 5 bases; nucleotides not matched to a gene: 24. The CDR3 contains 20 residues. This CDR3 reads CASSRILDTLSGKSGDTQYF. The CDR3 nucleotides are TGTGCCAGCTCAAGGATTTTAGACACTCTTAGCGGGAAGTCTGGAGATACGCAGTATTTT.

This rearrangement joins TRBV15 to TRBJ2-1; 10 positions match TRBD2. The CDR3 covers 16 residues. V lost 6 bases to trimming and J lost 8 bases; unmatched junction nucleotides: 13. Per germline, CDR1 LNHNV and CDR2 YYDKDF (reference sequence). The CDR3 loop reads CATRMELAGIVDEQFF. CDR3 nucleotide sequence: TGTGCCACCAGAATGGAACTAGCGGGAATTGTCGATGAGCAGTTCTTC.

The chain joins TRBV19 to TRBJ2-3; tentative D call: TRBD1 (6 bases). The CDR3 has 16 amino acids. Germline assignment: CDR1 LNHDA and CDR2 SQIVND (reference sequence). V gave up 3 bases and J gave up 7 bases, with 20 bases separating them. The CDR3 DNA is TGTGCCAGTAGTATTACAGGGCAGTCTAGCAGGAATACGCAGTATTTT. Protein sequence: CASSITGQSSRNTQYF.

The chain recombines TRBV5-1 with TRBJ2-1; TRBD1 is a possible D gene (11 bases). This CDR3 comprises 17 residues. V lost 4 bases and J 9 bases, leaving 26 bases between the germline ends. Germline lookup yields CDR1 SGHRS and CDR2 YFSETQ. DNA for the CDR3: TGCGCCAGCAGCCGGGACAGGGGGACTAGCGTTGGCGGTGAGCAGTTCTTC. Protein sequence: CASSRDRGTSVGGEQFF.

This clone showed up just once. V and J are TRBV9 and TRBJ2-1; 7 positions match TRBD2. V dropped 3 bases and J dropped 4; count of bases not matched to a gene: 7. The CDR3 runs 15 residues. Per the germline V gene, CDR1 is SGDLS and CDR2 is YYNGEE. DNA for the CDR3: TGTGCCAGCAGCGCGACTAGCCAAAATTACAATGAGCAGTTCTTC. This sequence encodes CASSATSQNYNEQFF.

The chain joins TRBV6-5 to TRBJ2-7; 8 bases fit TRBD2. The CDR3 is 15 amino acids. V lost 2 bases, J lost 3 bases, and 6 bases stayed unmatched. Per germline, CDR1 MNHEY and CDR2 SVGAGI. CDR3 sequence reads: CASSYGAGGNYEQYF. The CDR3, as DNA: TGTGCCAGCAGTTACGGTGCGGGAGGAAACTACGAGCAGTACTTC.